The TCR beta chain under discussion was sequenced for a study of blood T cells in healthy people across ages. Only a few counts were recorded for this clonotype. Primed by a sample-barcoded 5' primer and a J-beta primer mix, a second PCR proceeded for about 7 to 12 cycles. TCRdb re-analysed the 5' RACE reads in MiXCR, keeping a single row per CDR3 protein. The sample lists more than 900,000 distinct CDR3 sequences; roughly a quarter were seen once. Germline CDR1 and CDR2: DFQATT and SNEGSKA (reference sequence). The CDR3 runs 15 residues. The data also belong to a second study, concerning T cells of mothers and their children. That study adds: Related mother and child pairs showed slightly greater overlap (not significant) than unrelated pairs did.

This TCR was sampled from a girl aged 2 to 9 in good health. Sequencing was carried out using blood. The chain uses TRBV20-1 and TRBJ2-1, with 10 positions matching TRBD1. The end of the DNA is better explained by TRBJ2-7, so the J call may be wrong. For the CDR3, the DNA is TGCAGTGCTGTACCGGGACAGGGGATGAGCGACGAGCAGTACTTC. Translation: CSAVPGQGMSDEQYF.